These 29 T cell receptor beta chains came from one sample sequenced in a study of glioma-infiltrating T cells. The iRepertoire nested amplicon-rescue multiplex PCR amplified TCR alpha and beta CDR3s from RNA. TCRdb itself ran the multiplex PCR reads through MiXCR, one entry per CDR3 protein. Counted here are tens of thousands of distinct CDR3 sequences, 40% occurring once; the ten biggest clones make up around two fifths. Material for sequencing was glioma tissue, nonneoplastic brain tissue, or PBMCs (not recorded which). The receptor source for this set is a human donor with low-grade glioma or glioblastoma, undergoing nonglioma brain surgery, or in good health (not recorded which).

Notes on this clonotype: No conserved phenylalanine or tryptophan is present at the end of the CDR3, so a read error is the likely explanation. Because the CDR3's place on the DNA is in doubt, the DNA is left out and the CDR3 is given as listed by TCRdb. This sequence joins TRBV28 and TRBJ1-6; the table's D call of TRBD1 was not tested on the DNA. Germline V lookup: CDR1 MDHEN, CDR2 SYDVKM. The CDR3 spans 17 amino acids, including both terminal residues. The CDR3 spells CASRTGGGSSYNSPRHS.

About this clonotype: A much bigger clone sits one base away, suggesting this may be a read error. The CDR3 spells CASSPIRGREEAQYF. For the CDR3, the DNA is TGTGCCAGCTCACCAATACGCGGGAGGGAAGAGGCCCAGTACTTC. The chain has TRBV18 and TRBJ2-5; 9 positions match TRBD2. There are 15 residues in the CDR3. Germline values: CDR1 KGHSH, CDR2 LQKENI.

With regard to this clonotype: A junction boundary mismatches the germline segment, possibly from a read error. This rearrangement joins TRBV20-1 to TRBJ1-1; a weak D match, TRBD1 (6 bases). This CDR3 has 13 residues. The germline gives CDR1 DFQATT, CDR2 SNEGSKA (reference sequence). CDR3 sequence: CGANIQGNTEAFF. DNA of the CDR3: TGCGGTGCTAACATACAGGGGAACACTGAAGCTTTCTTT.

V and J are TRBV6-1 and TRBJ2-1, with TRBD1 matching 11 bases. This CDR3 region has 14 residues. From germline, CDR1 is MNHNS and CDR2 SASEGT. V trimming: 7 bases; J trimming: 10 bases; junction bases outside the gene matches: 9. The CDR3: CASTRTGGLHEQFF. The CDR3 coding sequence is TGTGCCAGCACCCGGACAGGGGGCCTCCACGAGCAGTTCTTC.

This chain uses TRBV28 with TRBJ2-1; 8 bases are a match to TRBD2. The germline V gene has CDR1 MDHEN and CDR2 SYDVKM. V trimming: 9 bases; J trimming: 8 bases; junction bases outside the gene matches: 12. CDR3 length: 14 residues. CDR3 residues: CASTGTSDSDEQFF. The CDR3 coding sequence is TGTGCCAGTACAGGGACTAGTGATTCGGATGAGCAGTTCTTC. The full variable domain, its missing parts supplied by reference TRBV28 and TRBJ2-1, is DVKVTQSSRYLVKRTGEKVFLECVQDMDHENMFWYRQDPGLGLRLIYFSYDVKMKEKGDIPEGYSVSREKKERFSLILESASTNQTSMYLCASTGTSDSDEQFFGPGTRLTVL.

CDR3 coding DNA: TGTGCCAGCAGTTACTCGACTCCAGGTGAGTACATGAATGAGCAGTTCTTC. Protein: CASSYSTPGEYMNEQFF. The chain employs TRBV6-5 and TRBJ2-1; the D is unclear. CDR1 and CDR2 from the germline V gene are MNHEY and SVGAGI. V dropped 0 bases and J dropped 7 bases, with 19 bases sitting between them. The CDR3 runs to 17 residues.

V is TRBV6-6 and J is TRBJ2-7; D unclear. The J call may be mistaken, given a closer DNA end match to TRBJ1-2. In germline, CDR1 is MNHNY, CDR2 SVGAGI (reference sequence). The CDR3 has 13 residues. The CDR3: CASSYNRKYGYTF. DNA for the CDR3: TGTGCCAGCAGTTACAACAGAAAATATGGCTACACCTTC.

This clonotype was detected ten times or more. The chain is built from TRBV20-1 and TRBJ2-5; possibly TRBD1 for D (6 bases). CDR1 DFQATT and CDR2 SNEGSKA come from the germline V gene (reference sequence). Trimming took 1 base from V and 7 from J, leaving 16 bases between them. The CDR3 loop spans 14 amino acids. The DNA for the CDR3 is TGCAGTGCTAGAGGAACAGGGCTCGTGGCGACCCAGTACTTC. Its protein product is CSARGTGLVATQYF.

Comment on this clonotype: Since no conserved phenylalanine or tryptophan closes the CDR3, a read error is the likely cause. The gene calls are TRBV25-1 and TRBJ2-1; 8 nucleotides agree with TRBD1. The CDR3 covers 14 residues. CDR1 is MGHDK and CDR2 is SYGVNS in the germline V gene. CDR3 amino acids: CASKPGQVGNEQFL. DNA of the CDR3: TGCGCCAGCAAGCCGGGACAGGTAGGCAATGAGCAGTTCCTC.

This clonotype has ten or more counts. CDR3 sequence: CASSETTGLTSTNEKLFF. CDR3 nucleotide sequence: TGTGCCAGCAGCGAAACGACAGGGCTAACGTCAACTAATGAAAAACTGTTTTTT. V and J are TRBV14 and TRBJ1-4, with 7 bases that match TRBD1. Germline V gene sequence: CDR1 SGHDN, CDR2 FVKESK. The V segment lost 5 bases and the J segment 0 bases; nucleotides outside the gene matches: 12. The CDR3 is made up of 18 amino acids.

The V gene is TRBV27, the J gene TRBJ2-1; 12 bases are a match to TRBD2. CDR1 and CDR2 from the germline V gene are MNHEY and SMNVEV (reference sequence). The CDR3 has 14 amino acids. The ends lost 8 bases at V and 9 bases at J; junction bases unmatched: 8. The CDR3 loop reads CASGTSGGSLEQFF. CDR3 nucleotide sequence: TGTGCCAGCGGAACTAGCGGGGGGTCTCTTGAGCAGTTCTTC.

As for this clonotype: Because it lacks the conserved phenylalanine or tryptophan at the end, this CDR3 is likely a read error. The rearrangement uses TRBV20-1 and TRBJ1-3; D unclear. The germline V gene encodes CDR1 DFQATT and CDR2 SNEGSKA (reference sequence). Trimming shortened V by 2 bases and J by 4 bases, and 15 bases separated the two germline ends. This CDR3 contains 15 residues. CDR3 region: CSARKPTWQGNTIYL. In DNA form, the CDR3 reads TGCAGTGCTAGAAAACCGACATGGCAAGGAAACACCATATATTTA.

This clonotype was detected many times. The chain uses TRBV2 and TRBJ2-7; D gene uncertain. V gave up 3 bases and J gave up 0 bases, with 12 bases separating them. Germline V lookup: CDR1 SNHLY, CDR2 FYNNEI. This CDR3 has 15 residues. The CDR3 DNA is TGTGCCAGCAGTGATTTGAGAGACCCCTCCTACGAGCAGTACTTC. It codes for CASSDLRDPSYEQYF.

This clonotype was counted a few times. This sequence joins TRBV30 and TRBJ2-1; 12 bases agree with TRBD2. V was pared by 0 bases and J by 4 bases, with 1 base of the junction left unmatched. The CDR3 runs to 15 residues. CDR1 is GTSNPN and CDR2 is SVGIG in the germline V gene (reference sequence). This CDR3 reads CAWSVGTSGYNEQFF. The CDR3 DNA follows: TGTGCCTGGAGTGTAGGGACTAGCGGGTACAATGAGCAGTTCTTC. Looking up the rest from reference TRBV30 and TRBJ2-1 gives the full variable domain: SQTIHQWPATLVQPVGSPLSLECTVEGTSNPNLYWYRQAAGRGLQLLFYSVGIGQISSEVPQNLSASRPQDRQFILSSKKLLLSDSGFYLCAWSVGTSGYNEQFFGPGTRLTVL.

Notes on this clonotype: One junction end does not reproduce the germline sequence, and a read error may be involved. This CDR3 is CVSSVAANYGYTF. CDR3 sequence (DNA): TGTGTCAGCAGTGTAGCAGCTAACTATGGCTACACCTTC. The chain is built from TRBV2 and TRBJ1-2, with D unresolved. Germline assignment: CDR1 SNHLY and CDR2 FYNNEI. The CDR3 has 13 amino acids.

Notes on this clonotype: This clone may be a read error of a much larger clone one base away. The chain carries TRBV11-2 and TRBJ1-1, with D hard to call. This CDR3 has 13 amino acids. Germline V CDR1 and CDR2: SGHAT, FQNNGV. The V end lost 4 bases, the J end lost 1 base, and 7 bases lay between the germline ends. The CDR3 loop reads CASSWVGNTEAFF. CDR3 nucleotide sequence: TGTGCCAGCAGCTGGGTGGGGAACACTGAAGCTTTCTTT.

The rearrangement links TRBV15 to TRBJ2-7; 8 bases agree with TRBD2. The V and J ends lost 3 bases and 2 bases, in that order; junction bases with no gene match: 12. The CDR3 sequence is 17 residues long. Germline CDR1 and CDR2: LNHNV and YYDKDF (reference sequence). CDR3 coding DNA: TGTGCCACCAGCAGCCCCCCGGGTAGCGGGGCACCCTACGAGCAGTACTTC. It encodes CATSSPPGSGAPYEQYF.

The table lists this clonotype with a count of one. This may be a read error: a much more frequent sequence differs by one nucleotide. This rearrangement joins TRBV19 to TRBJ1-5; D uncertain. The CDR3 is made up of 15 amino acids. Germline V gene sequence: CDR1 LNHDA, CDR2 SQIVND (reference sequence). Trimming left V 0 bases short and J 3 bases short, with 9 bases between. CDR3 region: CASSIEEPNNQPQHF. The CDR3, as DNA: TGTGCCAGTAGTATAGAGGAACCTAACAATCAGCCCCAGCATTTT.

This clonotype was observed many times. This may be a read error: a much more frequent sequence differs by one nucleotide. The V call is TRBV6-2 or TRBV6-3, the J call TRBJ1-1; tentatively, D is TRBD1 (6 bases). This CDR3 region has 14 residues. Germline V gene sequence: CDR1 MNHEY, CDR2 SVGEGT. Trimming removed 0 bases from V and 4 bases from J, with 9 bases in between. The CDR3: CASSYSRGFTEAFF. For the CDR3, the DNA is TGTGCCAGCAGTTACTCGAGGGGGTTCACTGAAGCTTTCTTT.

This clonotype was seen many times. The V call is TRBV28, the J call TRBJ2-2, with a weak D call TRBD2 (5 bases). Trimming pared 7 bases from V and 5 bases from J, leaving 17 bases between. The CDR3 length is 15 residues. Per germline, CDR1 MDHEN and CDR2 SYDVKM. CDR3: CASTEAEGVTGELFF. CDR3 coding DNA: TGTGCCAGCACGGAGGCGGAAGGAGTTACCGGGGAGCTGTTTTTT.

The genes are TRBV4-3 and TRBJ2-7; no clear D. The V gene's germline CDR1 is LGHNA and CDR2 YSLEER. Deletions cut 0 bases from V and 9 bases from J, with 12 bases between. CDR3 length equals 13 residues. CDR3 nucleotides: TGCGCCAGCAGCCAAGAGGGATATATCTGGCAGTACTTC. Translating it yields CASSQEGYIWQYF.

This clonotype was recorded at least ten times. The chain uses TRBV7-3 and TRBJ2-1, with 16 bases matching TRBD2. Per the germline V gene, CDR1 is SGHTA and CDR2 is FQGTGA. The CDR3 loop spans 16 amino acids. With 3 bases clipped from V and 9 bases from J, the junction kept 5 bases outside the gene matches. For the CDR3, the DNA is TGTGCCAGCAGCTTGGGACTAGCGGGGGGGCAGGGTGAGCAGTTCTTC. It codes for CASSLGLAGGQGEQFF.

This clonotype turned up a few times. The chain joins TRBV11-3 to TRBJ1-3, with D uncertain. Trimming left V 0 bases short and J 1 base short, with 10 bases between. Germline values: CDR1 SGHNT, CDR2 YENEEA. The length of the CDR3 is 16 residues. CDR3 residues: CASSLDRVLSGNTIYF. The CDR3 region has the DNA TGTGCCAGCAGCTTAGATCGGGTTCTTTCTGGAAACACCATATATTTT.

This clonotype was observed once. Relative to the germline gene, one junction end is altered; a read error may explain this. The J gene is TRBJ2-7, the V gene TRBV28, with TRBD1 identical over 8 bases. Germline V gene lookup returns CDR1 MDHEN and CDR2 SYDVKM. This CDR3 region has 13 residues. CDR3 loop: CASSLGTGYEQCF. The CDR3 DNA sequence: TGTGCCAGCAGTCTCGGGACAGGCTACGAGCAGTGTTTC.

Turning to this clonotype: This may be a read error: a much more frequent sequence differs by one nucleotide. This sequence joins TRBV10-2 and TRBJ1-2, with D tentatively TRBD1 (6 bases). V was shortened by 3 bases and J by 0 bases, with 8 bases between the two germline ends. CDR3 length equals 14 residues. In germline, CDR1 is WSHSY, CDR2 SAAADI. The CDR3 DNA reads TGCGCCAGCAGTGACAGGGGAGCTAACTATGGCTACACCTTC. Translated, it gives CASSDRGANYGYTF.

This clonotype has at least ten counts. V gene TRBV20-1 combines with J gene TRBJ1-6; D not resolved. CDR1 is DFQATT, CDR2 SNEGSKA, per germline (reference sequence). Trimming shortened V by 0 bases and J by 5 bases, and 8 bases separated the two germline ends. The CDR3 totals 14 residues. CDR3 loop: CSARDSANNSPLHF. The CDR3 DNA is TGCAGTGCTAGAGATTCAGCTAATAATTCACCCCTCCACTTT.

This clonotype appeared many times. The rearrangement links TRBV28 to TRBJ2-6; 8 bases are shared with TRBD1. Germline CDR1 reads MDHEN; CDR2 reads SYDVKM. This CDR3 has 16 residues. V trimming: 5 bases; J trimming: 4 bases; junction bases outside the gene matches: 7. The CDR3 DNA reads TGTGCCAGCAGTCCCTACAGGGGGACGGGGGCCAACGTCCTGACTTTC. Its protein is CASSPYRGTGANVLTF. Full variable domain (missing parts from reference TRBV28 and TRBJ2-6): DVKVTQSSRYLVKRTGEKVFLECVQDMDHENMFWYRQDPGLGLRLIYFSYDVKMKEKGDIPEGYSVSREKKERFSLILESASTNQTSMYLCASSPYRGTGANVLTFGAGSRLTVL.

This clonotype appeared many times. The chain links TRBV6-2 or TRBV6-3 to TRBJ2-1; 8 nucleotides agree with TRBD1. CDR1 MNHEY and CDR2 SVGEGT come from the germline V gene. V gave up 7 bases and J gave up 0 bases; unmatched junction bases: 8. The CDR3 runs 16 residues. The CDR3 region is CASTSQGALSYNEQFF. In DNA form, the CDR3 reads TGTGCCAGCACCTCGCAGGGGGCCCTCTCCTACAATGAGCAGTTCTTC.

This clonotype was counted ten times or more. V gene TRBV20-1 combines with J gene TRBJ2-7; 8 nucleotides align to TRBD2. Trimming took 1 base from V and 4 from J; bases not matched to a gene: 6. The germline V gene has CDR1 DFQATT and CDR2 SNEGSKA (reference sequence). CDR3 length: 14 amino acids. DNA of the CDR3: TGCAGTGCTAGAGTTTCCGGGGGGGCTTACGAGCAGTACTTC. Translated, it gives CSARVSGGAYEQYF.